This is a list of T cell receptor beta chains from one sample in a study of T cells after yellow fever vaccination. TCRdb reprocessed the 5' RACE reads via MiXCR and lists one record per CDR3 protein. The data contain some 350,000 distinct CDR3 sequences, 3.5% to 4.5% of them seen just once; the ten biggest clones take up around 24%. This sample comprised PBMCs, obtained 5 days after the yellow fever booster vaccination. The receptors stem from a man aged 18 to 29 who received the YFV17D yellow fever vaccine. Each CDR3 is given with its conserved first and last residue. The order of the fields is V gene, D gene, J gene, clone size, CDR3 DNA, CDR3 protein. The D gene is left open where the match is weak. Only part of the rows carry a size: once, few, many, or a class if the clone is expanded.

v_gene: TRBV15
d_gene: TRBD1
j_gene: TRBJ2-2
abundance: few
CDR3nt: TGTGCCACCAGCGGGGGGACAGGGAGCACCGGGGAGCTGTTTTTT
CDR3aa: CATSGGTGSTGELFF

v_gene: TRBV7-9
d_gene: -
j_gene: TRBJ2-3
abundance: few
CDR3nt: TGTGCCAGCAGAAAAGGGCCAAGAGGGGATACGCAGTATTTT
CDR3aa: CASRKGPRGDTQYF

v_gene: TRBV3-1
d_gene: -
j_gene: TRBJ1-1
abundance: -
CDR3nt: TGTGCCAGCAGCCAAGGGGGATGGAACACTGAAGCTTTCTTT
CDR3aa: CASSQGGWNTEAFF

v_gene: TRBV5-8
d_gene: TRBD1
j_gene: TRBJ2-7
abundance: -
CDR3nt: TGTGCCAGCAGCGTCCCGGGACAGGGTGGCCACGAGCAGTACTTC
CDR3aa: CASSVPGQGGHEQYF

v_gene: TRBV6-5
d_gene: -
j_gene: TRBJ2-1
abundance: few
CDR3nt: TGTGCCAGCAGTCGGTCATCCTCCTACAATGAGCAGTTCTTC
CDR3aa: CASSRSSSYNEQFF

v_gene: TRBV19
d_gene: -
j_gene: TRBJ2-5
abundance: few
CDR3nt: TGTGCCAGTAGTATAAACCGCCTAGAGACCCAGTACTTC
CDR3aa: CASSINRLETQYF

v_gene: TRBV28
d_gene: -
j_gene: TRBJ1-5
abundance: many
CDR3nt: TGTGCCAGCAGTTTGAGCGGGGATCAGCCCCAGCATTTT
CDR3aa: CASSLSGDQPQHF

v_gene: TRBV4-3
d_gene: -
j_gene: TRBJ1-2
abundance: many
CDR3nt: TGCGCCAGCAGCCAAGATAGGGCCGTATTTTGCACCTTC
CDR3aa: CASSQDRAVFCTF

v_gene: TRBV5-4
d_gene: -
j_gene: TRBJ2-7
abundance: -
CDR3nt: TGTGCCAGCAGCTTGGAGGCGGGCAATCGGTACGAGCAGTACTTC
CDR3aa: CASSLEAGNRYEQYF

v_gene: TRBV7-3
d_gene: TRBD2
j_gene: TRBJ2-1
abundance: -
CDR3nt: TGTGCCAGCAGCTTCCTAGCGGGGGGGCGTAATGAGCAGTTCTTC
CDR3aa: CASSFLAGGRNEQFF

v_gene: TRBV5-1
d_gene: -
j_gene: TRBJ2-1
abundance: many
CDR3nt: TGCGCCAGCAGCTTAAATGAGCCTCGGGGGCAGTTCTTC
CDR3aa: CASSLNEPRGQFF

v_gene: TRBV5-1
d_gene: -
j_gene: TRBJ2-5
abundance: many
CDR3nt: TGCGCCAGCAGCTTAATAGCGGCCCCGGGAGAGACCCAGTACTTC
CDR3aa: CASSLIAAPGETQYF

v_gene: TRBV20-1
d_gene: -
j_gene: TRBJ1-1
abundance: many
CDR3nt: TGCAGTGCTACCCGAGGTCGGGACATTGAAGCTTTCTTT
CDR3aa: CSATRGRDIEAFF

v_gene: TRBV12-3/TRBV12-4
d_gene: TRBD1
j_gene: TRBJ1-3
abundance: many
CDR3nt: TGTGCCAGCAGTACCGGGACAGGGGGCCCTGGAAACACCATATATTTT
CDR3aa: CASSTGTGGPGNTIYF

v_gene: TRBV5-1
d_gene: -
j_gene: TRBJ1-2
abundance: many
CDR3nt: TGCGCCAGCAGCTTGAACGGGGACTATGGCTACACCTTC
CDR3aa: CASSLNGDYGYTF

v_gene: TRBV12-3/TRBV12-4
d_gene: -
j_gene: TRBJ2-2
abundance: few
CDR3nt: TGTGCCAGCAGATCTCTTGGGGGGGAGCTGTTTTTT
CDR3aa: CASRSLGGELFF

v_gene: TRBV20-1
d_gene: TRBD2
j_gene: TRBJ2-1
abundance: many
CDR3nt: TGCAGTGCTAGAGACGCAGCGGGGGCCTACAATGAGCAGTTCTTC
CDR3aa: CSARDAAGAYNEQFF

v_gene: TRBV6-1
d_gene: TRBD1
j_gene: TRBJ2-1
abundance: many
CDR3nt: TGTGCCAGCAGTGATTGGACAGGAGAGCAGTTCTTC
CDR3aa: CASSDWTGEQFF

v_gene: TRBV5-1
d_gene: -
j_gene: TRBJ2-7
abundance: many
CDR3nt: TGCGCCAGCAGCTTGGAGAGTTCCTACGAGCAGTACTTC
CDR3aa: CASSLESSYEQYF

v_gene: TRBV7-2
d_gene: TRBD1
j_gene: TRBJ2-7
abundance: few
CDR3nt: TGTGCCAGCAGCTTAGAAGGGACAGGCCGCTACGAGCAGTACTTC
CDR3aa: CASSLEGTGRYEQYF

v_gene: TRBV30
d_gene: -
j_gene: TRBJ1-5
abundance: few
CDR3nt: TGTGCCTGGAGTGTTAGGGATGATCAGCCCCAGCATTTT
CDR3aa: CAWSVRDDQPQHF

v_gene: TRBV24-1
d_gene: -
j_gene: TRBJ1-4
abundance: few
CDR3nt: TGTGCCACCAGTGAAGTAGGGGAAAAACTGTTTTTT
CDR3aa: CATSEVGEKLFF

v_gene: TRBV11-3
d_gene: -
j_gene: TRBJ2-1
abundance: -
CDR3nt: TGTGCCAGCAGCTTAGGGACTATCAATGAGCAGTTCTTC
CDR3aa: CASSLGTINEQFF

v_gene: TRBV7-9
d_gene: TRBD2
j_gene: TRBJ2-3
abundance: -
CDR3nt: TGTGCCAGCAGCTTCCCTAGCGGTCCTAGCACAGATACGCAGTATTTT
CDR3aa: CASSFPSGPSTDTQYF

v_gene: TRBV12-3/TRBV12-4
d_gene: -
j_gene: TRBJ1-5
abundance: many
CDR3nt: TGTGCCAGCCGAACGGGGGGCAATCAGCCCCAGCATTTT
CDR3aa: CASRTGGNQPQHF